The text below deals with one T cell receptor beta chain. Its antigen is unknown. This record comes from a study of post-analysis software for immune sequencing data. Study information: Courses of disease covered relapsing-remitting, secondary progressive and progressive-relapsing multiple sclerosis. The study, taken as a whole, reports: Comparison with controls showed significantly lower normalized Chao1 diversity in multiple sclerosis patients. Roughly five TRBV segments appeared more often in patients than in controls, and TRBV5-6, TRBV5-1 and TRBV20-1 were among these. Co-batched samples clustered tightly together by F measure.

Trimming cost V 6 bases and J 0 bases; bases outside gene matches: 3. The length of the CDR3 is 16 residues. TCR beta cDNA libraries included unique molecular identifiers. The source material, roughly 0.9 to 11 million T cells, gave rise to 500,000 or so cDNA molecules. Via MiXCR, TCRdb re-called the PCR reads, giving one row per CDR3 protein. Here the sample spans some 890,000 distinct CDR3 sequences, about 53% being singletons. The sample consisted of blood. The chain has TRBV12-3 or TRBV12-4 and TRBJ2-4; 12 bases agree with TRBD2. This TCR was sampled from a girl aged 10 to 17 with multiple sclerosis. CDR3 nucleotides: TGTGCCAGCAGCAGGGGACTAGCGGGAGCCAAAAACATTCAGTACTTC. This translates into CASSRGLAGAKNIQYF.